This T cell receptor (beta chain) was sequenced for a study of Ad26.COV2.S vaccination and SARS-CoV-2 variants. On the study more broadly: This donor came from the COV1001 trial of Ad26.COV2.S. Administration of Ad26.COV2.S was intramuscular, either once or twice 56 days apart.

Trimming removed 6 bases from V and 4 bases from J, with 9 bases in between. CDR3 length equals 12 residues. The germline V gene encodes CDR1 MNHNY and CDR2 SVGAGI (reference sequence). Study results and caveats: Placebo recipients had lower spike-specific TCR breadth than vaccine recipients.

Some clones are missing from TCRdb's copy, which holds only in-frame ones; the method was immunoSEQ multiplex PCR. The sample holds 250,000 or so clones; roughly 85% are singletons and the top ten take roughly 3%. Of note for this clone: Its target is not known.

The treatment is: over 15 received Ad26.COV2.S at low or high dose, single or two shots; about five received placebo; per-sample allocation not given. Vaccine and placebo recipients were sampled on day 63 after the first injection. The chain links TRBV6-6 to TRBJ1-2; unclear D gene. Sequencing used peripheral blood, obtained in a trial of Ad26.COV2.S vaccine versus placebo. The receptor comes from a person between 18 and 59 years old who received the Ad26.COV2.S COVID-19 vaccine or a placebo. The CDR3 is CASSFKPYGYTF. CDR3 coding DNA: TGTGCCAGCAGCTTCAAGCCCTATGGCTACACCTTC.